The present T cell receptor beta chain was sequenced within a study of early T cells in non-severe SARS-CoV-2 infection. Study-level information: Investigators sequenced bulk RNA drawn from unsorted whole blood, and chains remained unpaired.

As regards this clonotype: What it binds is unknown.

The CDR3 is 14 amino acids. The ends were cut back, 2 bases at V and 3 bases at J, with 10 bases in the middle. CDR1 is MNHEY, CDR2 SVGAGI, per germline. Attached unique molecular identifiers marked individual cDNA molecules. TCRdb independently ran MiXCR on the 5' RACE reads; one entry per CDR3 protein. The top ten hold nearly 6% of the sample, which has more than 75,000 distinct CDR3 sequences, around 14% seen once. Study findings and constraints: Reliance on VDJdb matching favored anti-spike CD8 responses; private and CD4 specificities were missed.

The J gene is TRBJ1-1, the V gene TRBV6-5; TRBD1 is a possible D gene (5 bases). The receptor comes from an adult who was a healthcare worker with PCR-confirmed SARS-CoV-2 infection or an uninfected control (not recorded which). The sample consisted of whole blood. The CDR3 DNA sequence: TGTGCCAGCAGTTACCTATCGGGGGACACTGAAGCTTTCTTT. It encodes CASSYLSGDTEAFF.